A single sample gave rise to the 14 T cell receptor beta chains below, sequenced in a study of identifying expanded T cells in peripheral blood. Assay: immunoSEQ multiplex PCR; the TCRdb copy retains only in-frame clones and omits some. The sample lists tens of thousands of clones, around four fifths occurring once. Sequences were obtained from blood. These receptors were obtained from a person between 18 and 75 years old in good health.

The chain couples TRBV7-8 to TRBJ2-5; the D is unclear. This CDR3 has 14 amino acids. Germline V gene lookup returns CDR1 SGHVS and CDR2 FQNEAQ. The V end lost 5 bases, the J end lost 1 base, and 11 bases lay between the germline ends. The CDR3 coding sequence is TGTGCCAGCAGCCAAGCTGGCGGCCAAGAGACCCAGTACTTC. It codes for CASSQAGGQETQYF.

The J gene is TRBJ2-7, the V gene TRBV5-5, with D perhaps TRBD1 or TRBD2 (5 bases each). Germline V gene lookup returns CDR1 SGHKS and CDR2 YYEKEE (reference sequence). The CDR3 runs to 16 residues. The germline V and J ends were trimmed by 3 bases and 3 bases, with 19 bases remaining between them. The CDR3 sequence is CASSSGDSGRIYEQYF. The CDR3 nucleotides read TGTGCCAGCAGCTCCGGGGATTCGGGGCGCATCTACGAGCAGTACTTC.

This sequence joins TRBV19 and TRBJ2-2; TRBD2 aligns across 12 bases. Losses at the gene ends were 5 bases for V and 6 bases for J; bases not matched to a gene: 7. The germline CDR1 and CDR2 sequences are LNHDA and SQIVND (reference sequence). CDR3 length: 16 residues. The CDR3 here is CASSLAGGLFPGELFF. CDR3 DNA sequence: TGTGCCAGTAGTCTAGCGGGGGGGCTTTTTCCCGGGGAGCTGTTTTTT.

The chain couples TRBV23-1 to TRBJ2-5, with D possibly being TRBD2 (7 bases). TRBV23-1 has ORF status, its function being uncertain. V was trimmed by 8 bases and J by 2 bases, leaving 15 bases between them. The CDR3 spans 14 residues. The CDR3 DNA reads TGCGCCAGCTATGGGGGGGCCGTACAAGAGACCCAGTACTTC. Its translation: CASYGGAVQETQYF.

V is TRBV30 and J is TRBJ1-1; no clear D gene. CDR1 and CDR2 (germline): GTSNPN, SVGIG (reference sequence). The CDR3 covers 13 residues. Trimming cost V 1 base and J 1 base, with 7 bases left between them. The CDR3: CAWSAGSNTEAFF. As DNA, the CDR3 is TGTGCCTGGAGTGCCGGCTCGAACACTGAAGCTTTCTTT.

The DNA for the CDR3 is TGTGCCAGCTCACCCTCCGACGGGTTTCCTAATGAAAAACTGTTTTTT. Its protein product is CASSPSDGFPNEKLFF. The chain links TRBV18 to TRBJ1-4; D is ambiguous. V was pared by 3 bases and J by 3 bases, with 14 bases between. CDR3 length: 16 residues. CDR1 and CDR2 (germline): KGHSH, LQKENI.

The chain has TRBV4-2 and TRBJ1-5; D perhaps matches TRBD1 (5 bases). Trimming cost V 0 bases and J 0 bases, with 9 bases left between them. CDR3 length equals 16 residues. Looked up from germline, CDR1 is LGHNA and CDR2 is YNFKEQ. CDR3 nucleotide sequence: TGTGCCAGCAGCCAAGACAGGGCAAGTAGCAATCAGCCCCAGCATTTT. It yields the protein CASSQDRASSNQPQHF.

Here the CDR3 reads CAWSLKGTNTGELFF. CDR3 sequence (DNA): TGTGCCTGGAGTTTGAAGGGAACGAACACCGGGGAGCTGTTTTTT. This sequence joins TRBV30 and TRBJ2-2; D gene uncertain. Germline V gene data show CDR1 as GTSNPN and CDR2 as SVGIG (reference sequence). Trimming pared 2 bases from V and 0 bases from J, leaving 10 bases between. The CDR3 is made up of 15 amino acids.

V usage is TRBV30 and J usage is TRBJ1-2, with 8 bases aligning to TRBD1. The germline V gene encodes CDR1 GTSNPN and CDR2 SVGIG (reference sequence). Trimming removed 3 bases from V and 5 bases from J; junction bases left unmatched: 14. CDR3 length equals 16 residues. The CDR3 DNA is TGTGCCTGGAGGTGGCAGGGGGCTGAGTTGGGTTATGGCTACACCTTC. Translated, it gives CAWRWQGAELGYGYTF.

CDR3: CASSAYRDPKNIQYF. For the CDR3, the DNA is TGTGCCAGCAGTGCTTACAGGGATCCCAAAAACATTCAGTACTTC. The chain joins TRBV27 to TRBJ2-4, with TRBD1 as a possible D gene (6 bases). V was pared by 5 bases and J by 2 bases, with 13 bases between. The CDR3 contains 15 residues. CDR1 and CDR2 (germline): MNHEY, SMNVEV (reference sequence).

The V gene is TRBV6-1, the J gene TRBJ1-3, with no clear D. Germline CDR1 MNHNS, CDR2 SASEGT. Trimming removed 1 base at V and 6 bases at J, with 13 bases between. The CDR3 is made up of 15 amino acids. CDR3 sequence: CASSEGTFGINTIYF. CDR3 DNA: TGTGCCAGCAGTGAAGGCACATTCGGAATAAACACCATATATTTT.

This chain joins TRBV7-9 and TRBJ1-1; D call uncertain. Trimming shortened V by 2 bases and J by 0 bases, and 7 bases separated the two germline ends. The CDR3 covers 14 residues. CDR1 and CDR2 (germline): SEHNR, FQNEAQ (reference sequence). CDR3 DNA sequence: TGTGCCAGCAGCTTATCCAACGTGAACACTGAAGCTTTCTTT. It translates to CASSLSNVNTEAFF.

V usage is TRBV6-5 and J usage is TRBJ1-1; 8 bases are shared with TRBD1. This CDR3 region has 14 residues. V was pared by 5 bases and J by 4 bases, with 6 bases of the junction left unmatched. CDR1 and CDR2 from the germline V gene are MNHEY and SVGAGI. CDR3 in amino acids: CASSPEQGGTEAFF. The CDR3 DNA is TGTGCCAGCAGTCCCGAACAGGGGGGCACTGAAGCTTTCTTT.

V gene TRBV7-6 combines with J gene TRBJ2-1; the D gene could be TRBD1 or TRBD2 (6 bases each). Germline V lookup: CDR1 SGHVS, CDR2 FNYEAQ. The CDR3 has 15 residues. The V gene lost 5 bases and the J gene lost 6 bases, with 17 bases spanning the gap. The CDR3 DNA follows: TGTGCCAGCAGCCTGACTAGGTCGGGGGCCAATGAGCAGTTCTTC. Translating it yields CASSLTRSGANEQFF.